The 2 T cell receptor beta chains below were found in one sample sequenced in a study of CD8 T cells in ankylosing spondylitis. TCRdb re-analysed the 5' RACE reads in MiXCR, keeping a single row per CDR3 protein. The data contain roughly 97,000 distinct CDR3 sequences, roughly 8.3% of them singletons. The sample was blood, either unsorted or a sorted T cell fraction (not recorded which). These TCRs come from a male donor with ankylosing spondylitis or in good health (not recorded which).

In its sample, this clonotype was seen many times. CDR3 loop: CSVEQGNNEKLFF. CDR3 in DNA: TGCAGCGTTGAGCAGGGTAATAATGAAAAACTGTTTTTT. J is TRBJ1-4 and V is TRBV29-1; tentative D call: TRBD1 (5 bases). V was shortened by 3 bases and J by 4 bases, with 9 bases between the two germline ends. The CDR3 runs 13 residues. Germline lookup yields CDR1 SQVTM and CDR2 ANQGSEA.

The chain joins TRBV5-1 to TRBJ1-4; D gene unclear. Germline V gives CDR1 SGHRS, CDR2 YFSETQ. Trimming removed 5 bases at V and 2 bases at J, with 13 bases between. The CDR3 sequence is 15 residues long. CDR3 in DNA: TGCGCCAGCAGTTTACAAGGGAAGACTAATGAAAAACTGTTTTTT. This encodes CASSLQGKTNEKLFF.